These 23 T cell receptor beta chains originate from one sample sequenced in a study of blood T cell repertoires in COVID-19. Clones were sequenced by immunoSEQ multiplex PCR, and TCRdb holds only the in-frame ones, with some missing. The table lists 90,000 to 120,000 clones, approximately 88% of them singletons, with roughly 4.6% in the top ten. Material for sequencing was peripheral blood. The receptors were sampled from a man aged 40-55 years with active or convalescent COVID-19.

As for this clone: One end of the junction varies from germline; a read error may be responsible. CDR3 bases: TGTGCCAGCAGCCAAGAAGATAGGGACAAAGCCTTC. Its translation is CASSQEDRDKAF. The chain uses TRBV3-1 (or the pseudogene TRBV3-2) and TRBJ2-7; possibly TRBD1 for D (6 bases). The CDR3 extends over 12 amino acids. Germline CDR1 and CDR2: LGHDT and YNNKEL (reference sequence).

This chain connects TRBV3-1 (or the pseudogene TRBV3-2) to TRBJ2-4; D may be TRBD1 (5 bases). The germline V gene encodes CDR1 LGHDT and CDR2 YNNKEL (reference sequence). V lost 5 bases and J 6 bases, leaving 5 bases between the germline ends. The CDR3 extends over 11 amino acids. The CDR3 DNA follows: TGTGCCAGCAGCAGGGGAAACATTCAGTACTTC. Amino acids: CASSRGNIQYF.

The rearrangement uses TRBV6-1 and TRBJ2-1; TRBD2 is a possible D gene (6 bases). CDR1 is MNHNS and CDR2 is SASEGT in the germline V gene. The CDR3 contains 15 residues. The germline V and J ends were trimmed by 1 base and 5 bases, with 12 bases remaining between them. CDR3 sequence reads: CASSEGASVNNEQFF. CDR3 bases: TGTGCCAGCAGTGAAGGGGCTAGCGTCAACAATGAGCAGTTCTTC.

The CDR3 DNA sequence: TGTGCCAGTAGTACTCTCAAGGGGGCTGGGGCCAACGTCCTGACTTTC. It is translated as CASSTLKGAGANVLTF. The chain has TRBV19 and TRBJ2-6; perhaps TRBD1 as D (6 bases). CDR3 size: 16 residues. Trimming cost V 4 bases and J 2 bases, with 12 bases left between them. Germline V gene data show CDR1 as LNHDA and CDR2 as SQIVND (reference sequence).

This clone showed up just once. The rearrangement links TRBV6-5 to TRBJ2-7; 9 bases map to TRBD1. CDR3 length: 16 residues. V was pared by 2 bases and J by 3 bases, with 8 bases of the junction left unmatched. Germline CDR1 and CDR2: MNHEY and SVGAGI. CDR3 sequence (DNA): TGTGCCAGCAGTTACGGTCCCGGGACAGGGTACTACGAGCAGTACTTC. This codes for CASSYGPGTGYYEQYF.

The chain recombines TRBV10-3 with TRBJ1-1, with TRBD1 matching over 7 bases. The CDR3 has 14 amino acids. Germline CDR1 reads ENHRY; CDR2 reads SYGVKD. V dropped 6 bases and J dropped 2; count of bases not matched to a gene: 6. In DNA, the CDR3 is TGTGCCATCAGAGAAGGGGGCGGAAACACTGAAGCTTTCTTT. Residues: CAIREGGGNTEAFF.

The chain joins TRBV19 to TRBJ2-7; tentative D call: TRBD1 (8 bases). CDR1 and CDR2 (germline): LNHDA, SQIVND (reference sequence). Trimming cost V 8 bases and J 4 bases, with 21 bases left between them. The CDR3 covers 15 residues. CDR3 residues: CASSQGAGVWYEQYF. The CDR3 bases are TGTGCCAGTTCCCAGGGGGCGGGAGTGTGGTACGAGCAGTACTTC.

This sequence joins TRBV9 and TRBJ2-5, with 8 nucleotides matching TRBD1. Trimming cost V 3 bases and J 5 bases; bases outside gene matches: 9. Per the germline V gene, CDR1 is SGDLS and CDR2 is YYNGEE. The CDR3 contains 15 residues. The CDR3 spells CASSAAGGLMETQYF. The DNA for the CDR3 is TGTGCCAGCAGCGCGGCAGGGGGCTTAATGGAGACCCAGTACTTC.

The CDR3, as DNA: TGCGCCAGCAGCCAAGATAACAGCTACAATGAGCAGTTCTTC. Translated: CASSQDNSYNEQFF. The V gene is TRBV4-1, the J gene TRBJ2-1; D unresolved. The V end lost 0 bases, the J end lost 3 bases, and 6 bases lay between the germline ends. This CDR3 has 14 residues. The germline V gene has CDR1 MGHRA and CDR2 YSYEKL.

This clone was counted only a few times. The rearrangement joins TRBV27 to TRBJ1-6; D not resolved. This CDR3 is built from 16 residues. Germline CDR1 is MNHEY and CDR2 is SMNVEV (reference sequence). Trimming removed 1 base at V and 7 bases at J, with 14 bases between. The CDR3 nucleotides read TGTGCCAGCAGTTTATTGGTCCTTATACGGAATTCACCCCTCCACTTT. Protein: CASSLLVLIRNSPLHF.

This clone was observed once. The chain links TRBV9 to TRBJ2-7; D possibly corresponds to TRBD2 (6 bases). V lost 0 bases to trimming and J lost 2 bases, with 12 bases between them. The CDR3 is made up of 15 amino acids. The germline V gene has CDR1 SGDLS and CDR2 YYNGEE. CDR3 sequence: CASSVGPGATYEQYF. For the CDR3, the DNA is TGTGCCAGCAGCGTAGGACCGGGAGCGACCTACGAGCAGTACTTC.

The CDR3 nucleotides are TGTGCCAGCTCCCAGGGGGCGGGCGCTGAAGCTTTCTTT. Translating gives CASSQGAGAEAFF. The rearrangement uses TRBV18 and TRBJ1-1, with TRBD1 identical over 8 bases. V lost 6 bases to trimming and J lost 6 bases; unmatched junction nucleotides: 6. Germline V CDR1 and CDR2: KGHSH, LQKENI. The CDR3 loop spans 13 amino acids. The whole variable domain, remainder taken from reference TRBV18 and TRBJ1-1, is NAGVMQNPRHLVRRRGQEARLRCSPMKGHSHVYWYRQLPEEGLKFMVYLQKENIIDESGMPKERFSAEFPKEGPSILRIQQVVRGDSAAYFCASSQGAGAEAFFGQGTRLTVV.

Here the CDR3 DNA reads TGTGCCAGCAGTGGGCTCCTAGCGGCGAATAAGGTGCATGAGCAGTTCTTC. This encodes CASSGLLAANKVHEQFF. The genes are TRBV6-1 and TRBJ2-1, with TRBD2 matching 7 bases. Germline V CDR1 and CDR2: MNHNS, SASEGT. CDR3 length equals 17 residues. V was clipped by 4 bases and J by 8 bases; unmatched bases: 17.

The chain is built from TRBV7-3 and TRBJ2-1; 10 nucleotides align to TRBD1. CDR1 is SGHTA, CDR2 FQGTGA, per germline. The length of the CDR3 is 13 residues. Trimming took 3 bases from V and 9 from J; bases not matched to a gene: 2. The CDR3 nucleotides read TGTGCCAGCAGCTTGGACAGGGGGGCTGAGCAGTTCTTC. This codes for CASSLDRGAEQFF.

CDR3 in DNA: TGCGCCAGCAGCCAAGACATCCGGAGGACAGGGCGTTTATGGAGTCCTGAGCCCCAGCATTTT. Its protein is CASSQDIRRTGRLWSPEPQHF. This chain uses TRBV4-1 with TRBJ1-5; 8 nucleotides agree with TRBD1. Trimming at V came to 0 bases and at J to 8 bases, leaving 24 bases not matched to a gene. The CDR3 is made up of 21 amino acids. CDR1 MGHRA and CDR2 YSYEKL come from the germline V gene.

In its sample, this clone was seen once. The chain joins TRBV5-5 to TRBJ2-7; D is possibly TRBD2 (5 bases). Germline assignment: CDR1 SGHKS and CDR2 YYEKEE (reference sequence). The CDR3 runs to 12 residues. The V end lost 6 bases, the J end lost 1 base, and 8 bases lay between the germline ends. Here the CDR3 DNA reads TGTGCCAGCACGAGAGGGTCCTACGAGCAGTACTTC. It encodes CASTRGSYEQYF.

The genes are TRBV4-3 and TRBJ2-7; D might be TRBD1 (5 bases). CDR1 is LGHNA and CDR2 is YSLEER in the germline V gene. The CDR3 totals 13 residues. Trimming shortened V by 0 bases and J by 5 bases, and 8 bases separated the two germline ends. CDR3 nucleotide sequence: TGCGCCAGCAGCCAAGAGGTCAGGGACGAGCAGTACTTC. It translates to CASSQEVRDEQYF.

The rearrangement joins TRBV28 to TRBJ2-7; no firm D call. The V and J ends lost 6 bases and 5 bases respectively, with 17 bases between them. CDR3 size: 14 residues. The V gene's germline CDR1 is MDHEN and CDR2 SYDVKM. The CDR3 DNA sequence: TGTGCCAGCAGCTCCCCGACTCCTACGCACGAGCAGTACTTC. Encoded protein: CASSSPTPTHEQYF. Using reference TRBV28 and TRBJ2-7 for the parts outside the CDR3, the full variable domain is DVKVTQSSRYLVKRTGEKVFLECVQDMDHENMFWYRQDPGLGLRLIYFSYDVKMKEKGDIPEGYSVSREKKERFSLILESASTNQTSMYLCASSSPTPTHEQYFGPGTRLTVT.

J is TRBJ1-4 and V is TRBV18, with D possibly matching TRBD1 (5 bases). Germline V gene sequence: CDR1 KGHSH, CDR2 LQKENI. V shed 4 bases and J shed 4 bases, with 10 bases lying between them. This CDR3 contains 14 residues. In nucleotides, the CDR3 is TGTGCCAGCTCACTCGACAGAAATAATGAAAAACTGTTTTTT. Translating gives CASSLDRNNEKLFF. Full variable domain (missing parts from reference TRBV18 and TRBJ1-4): NAGVMQNPRHLVRRRGQEARLRCSPMKGHSHVYWYRQLPEEGLKFMVYLQKENIIDESGMPKERFSAEFPKEGPSILRIQQVVRGDSAAYFCASSLDRNNEKLFFGSGTQLSVL.

The V and J genes are TRBV19 and TRBJ1-2; 8 bases are shared with TRBD1. This CDR3 spans 14 amino acids. The J segment lost 8 bases and the V segment lost 6 bases, leaving 11 bases of the junction unmatched. Per germline, CDR1 LNHDA and CDR2 SQIVND (reference sequence). CDR3 sequence (DNA): TGTGCCAGTAGCTTCCTCCAGGGGGCCGGAGGCTACACCTTC. This gives the protein CASSFLQGAGGYTF.

This clone was recorded once. The chain links TRBV19 to TRBJ1-6, with D possibly TRBD1 on 5 matching bases. This CDR3 region has 15 residues. V was trimmed by 6 bases and J by 5 bases, leaving 14 bases between them. Germline V gives CDR1 LNHDA, CDR2 SQIVND (reference sequence). Here the CDR3 reads CASSPMGGNNSPLHF. The CDR3 DNA reads TGTGCCAGTAGCCCCATGGGGGGAAATAATTCACCCCTCCACTTT.

The chain employs TRBV5-1 and TRBJ2-1, with D hard to call. CDR3 size: 12 residues. V shed 0 bases and J shed 10 bases, with 8 bases lying between them. The germline gives CDR1 SGHRS, CDR2 YFSETQ. The DNA of the CDR3 is TGCGCCAGCAGCTTGGACGTGAGCGAGCAGTTCTTC. The encoded protein is CASSLDVSEQFF. The full variable domain, with the rest looked up from reference TRBV5-1 and TRBJ2-1, is KAGVTQTPRYLIKTRGQQVTLSCSPISGHRSVSWYQQTPGQGLQFLFEYFSETQRNKGNFPGRFSGRQFSNSRSEMNVSTLELGDSALYLCASSLDVSEQFFGPGTRLTVL.

This clone was seen only once. This chain uses TRBV2 with TRBJ2-5; TRBD2 aligns across 13 bases. The length of the CDR3 is 16 residues. CDR1 is SNHLY, CDR2 FYNNEI, per germline. Germline trimming cut 4 bases from V and 1 base from J; bases unmatched to any gene: 3. CDR3 amino acids: CASSGRTSGSQETQYF. The DNA for the CDR3 is TGTGCCAGCAGTGGAAGGACTAGCGGGAGCCAAGAGACCCAGTACTTC.